Sequencing of this T cell receptor beta chain was carried out in a study of cytomegalovirus exposure and HLA in healthy donors. Study-wide findings and caveats: The authors judged a highly shared variant cluster likely a sequencing artifact. What a later analysis reportedly showed was that an Asian-associated ancestry cluster had fewer N-insertions than the approximately 700-donor mean.

The CDR3 is 16 amino acids. CDR1 is WSHSY, CDR2 SAAADI, per germline. The ends lost 5 bases at V and 7 bases at J; junction bases unmatched: 13. 60 Vbeta and 13 Jbeta primers were used in PCR. Here immunoSEQ multiplex PCR was the method, and the copy in TCRdb shows in-frame clones only, minus some. Of nearly 95,000 clones in the sample, less than 8% were seen once. This clone was picked up a small number of times. The antigen is unknown. Sample: PBMCs. The rearrangement links TRBV10-2 to TRBJ1-5; 8 bases match TRBD1. The receptor was isolated from a man between 45 and 60 years old in good health and CMV-seronegative. CDR3 residues: CASSKLQGGGGQPQHF. The DNA of the CDR3 is TGCGCCAGCAGTAAATTACAGGGGGGCGGAGGGCAGCCCCAGCATTTT.